The 5 T cell receptor beta chains listed next were all sequenced from one sample in a study of blood T cell repertoires in COVID-19. Assay used: immunoSEQ multiplex PCR; TCRdb lists only in-frame clones, some missing. Of some 300,000 clones detected, about 90% appear once; the ten largest clones hold about 0.93%. The source material was PBMCs or T cells enriched from blood (not recorded which). The receptors were sampled from a woman between 25 and 40 years old who had recovered from COVID-19.

V and J are TRBV7-9 and TRBJ1-3; maybe TRBD1 (5 bases). Trimming left V 3 bases short and J 1 base short, with 7 bases between. Looked up from germline, CDR1 is SEHNR and CDR2 is FQNEAQ (reference sequence). This CDR3 region has 14 residues. The CDR3 DNA reads as TGTGCCAGCAGCTTTGGACATTCTGGAAACACCATATATTTT. This codes for CASSFGHSGNTIYF.

The genes are TRBV7-6 and TRBJ1-6, with D perhaps matching TRBD1 (5 bases). Germline CDR1 SGHVS, CDR2 FNYEAQ. V was shortened by 1 base and J by 7 bases, with 8 bases between the two germline ends. This CDR3 comprises 14 residues. CDR3: CASSLGPGNSPLHF. The CDR3 nucleotides are TGTGCCAGCAGCTTAGGCCCAGGGAATTCACCCCTCCACTTT.

V usage is TRBV30 and J usage is TRBJ2-5, with 9 positions matching TRBD2. This CDR3 spans 13 amino acids. The germline gives CDR1 GTSNPN, CDR2 SVGIG (reference sequence). Losses at the gene ends were 3 bases for V and 5 bases for J; bases not matched to a gene: 4. The CDR3 region has the DNA TGTGCCTGGAGCGGGCTAGCGGGGGAGACCCAGTACTTC. It yields the protein CAWSGLAGETQYF. Full variable domain (remainder filled in from reference TRBV30 and TRBJ2-5): SQTIHQWPATLVQPVGSPLSLECTVEGTSNPNLYWYRQAAGRGLQLLFYSVGIGQISSEVPQNLSASRPQDRQFILSSKKLLLSDSGFYLCAWSGLAGETQYFGPGTRLLVL.

The chain links TRBV6-5 to TRBJ1-2; maybe TRBD1 (6 bases). V lost 6 bases, J lost 7 bases, and 15 bases lay in between. The germline CDR1 and CDR2 sequences are MNHEY and SVGAGI. The CDR3 has 13 amino acids. CDR3 nucleotides: TGTGCCAGCAGCCGCGACAGGACGTTTGGCTACACCTTC. As protein: CASSRDRTFGYTF.

This chain joins TRBV21-1 and TRBJ2-1; TRBD2 reflects the table's D call only, with no check against the DNA. TRBV21-1 is labeled a pseudogene. This CDR3 region has 16 residues. CDR3 loop: CASARGRGASYNEQFF. CDR3 in DNA: TGTGCCAGCGCTAGAGGGCGGGGGGCCTCCTACAATGAGCAGTTCTTC.